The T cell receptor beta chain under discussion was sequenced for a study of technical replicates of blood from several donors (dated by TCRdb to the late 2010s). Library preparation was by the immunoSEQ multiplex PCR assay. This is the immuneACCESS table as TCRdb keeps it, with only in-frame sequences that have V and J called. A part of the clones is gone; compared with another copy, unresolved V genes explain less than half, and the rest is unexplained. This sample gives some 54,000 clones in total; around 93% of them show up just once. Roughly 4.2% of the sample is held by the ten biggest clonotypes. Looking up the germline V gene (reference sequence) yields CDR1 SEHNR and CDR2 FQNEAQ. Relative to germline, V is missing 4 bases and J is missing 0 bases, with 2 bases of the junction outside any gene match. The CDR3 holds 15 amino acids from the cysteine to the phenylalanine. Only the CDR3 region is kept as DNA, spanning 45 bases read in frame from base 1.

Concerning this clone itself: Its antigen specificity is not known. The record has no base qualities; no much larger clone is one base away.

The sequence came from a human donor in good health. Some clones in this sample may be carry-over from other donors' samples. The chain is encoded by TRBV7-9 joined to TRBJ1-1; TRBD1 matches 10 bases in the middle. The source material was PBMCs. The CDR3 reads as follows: CASSSDRGMNTEAFF. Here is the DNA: TGTGCCAGCAGCTCGGACAGGGGGATGAACACTGAAGCTTTCTTT.